This T cell receptor (beta chain) was profiled in a study of Ad26.COV2.S vaccination and SARS-CoV-2 variants. Study-level information: Ad26.COV2.S given intramuscularly, once or twice 56 days apart.

Germline CDR1 and CDR2: SNHLY and FYNNEI. This CDR3 comprises 14 residues. Trimming stripped 6 bases from V and 1 base from J, with 11 bases between. Libraries were prepared by immunoSEQ multiplex PCR; TCRdb keeps only in-frame clonotypes and omits some of them. The table includes 350,000 to 500,000 clones, around 89% detected once. Study outcomes and limitations: TCR breadth and depth estimates may have understated total T cell responses.

The treatment is: 15 to 20 received Ad26.COV2.S at low or high dose, single or two shots; about 5 received placebo; per-sample allocation not given. All samples were drawn on day 63, counting from the first vaccine or placebo injection. In the vaccine, an Ad26 vector expressed the SARS-CoV-2 spike of the Wuhan strain. As regards this clone: Its antigen is unknown.

This sequence joins TRBV2 and TRBJ2-3, with D hard to call. The sample consisted of peripheral blood, taken in a trial of Ad26.COV2.S vaccine versus placebo. The TCR was taken from a person between 18 and 59 years old who received the Ad26.COV2.S COVID-19 vaccine or a placebo. The CDR3 sequence is CASSPQTRTDTQYF. CDR3 nucleotide sequence: TGTGCCAGCAGCCCACAGACTCGCACAGATACGCAGTATTTT.